Only a few counts were recorded for the clone carrying this TCR beta chain. These data are taken from a study of blood T cell repertoires in COVID-19. As processed by the authors: Nucleated cell number was recorded as an estimate derived from reference gene primer amplification. Clones were sequenced by immunoSEQ multiplex PCR, and TCRdb holds only the in-frame ones, with some missing. V and J calls and clone size come straight from that table; D and trimming were deduced from the DNA. The sample holds 110,000 to 150,000 clones, 75% to 90% seen once. The CDR3 is 19 residues long. CDR1 is LGHDT and CDR2 is YNNKEL in the germline V gene (reference sequence). Trimming took off 0 bases at V and 0 bases at J, with 19 bases between the two ends.

V gene TRBV3-1 (or the pseudogene TRBV3-2) combines with J gene TRBJ2-3; D perhaps matches TRBD1 (5 bases). Input material: peripheral blood. This TCR came from a man aged 60-69 years with active or convalescent COVID-19. The CDR3 region is CASSQDWGSISASTDTQYF. DNA of the CDR3: TGTGCCAGCAGCCAAGATTGGGGCTCGATCTCAGCTAGCACAGATACGCAGTATTTT.